These 16 T cell receptor beta chains came from one sample sequenced in a study of response to subunit inactivated influenza vaccine. TCRdb independently ran MiXCR on the RT-PCR reads; one entry per CDR3 protein. Of 200,000 to 300,000 distinct CDR3 sequences detected, less than 15% appear once; the ten largest clones hold 7.5% to 10%. Sequences were derived from non-naive T cells sorted from PBMCs, sampled roughly 15 days before vaccination. Every receptor here comes from a man aged 50 or older who received an inactivated influenza vaccine.

This sequence joins TRBV15 and TRBJ1-4; TRBD1 matches at 8 bases. CDR3 size: 15 residues. The junction had 7 bases not matched to a gene; V was cut back by 2 bases and J by 8 bases. Per germline, CDR1 LNHNV and CDR2 YYDKDF (reference sequence). The CDR3 nucleotides read TGTGCCACCAGCAGATCCACAGGGGGGGCGGAAAAACTGTTTTTT. Encoded protein: CATSRSTGGAEKLFF.

The chain joins TRBV2 to TRBJ2-3; no clear D gene. V was trimmed by 5 bases and J by 4 bases, leaving 13 bases between them. CDR3 length equals 14 residues. The germline CDR1 and CDR2 sequences are SNHLY and FYNNEI. The CDR3 protein is CASSILRRADTQYF. CDR3 nucleotide sequence: TGTGCCAGCAGTATTTTGCGGCGCGCAGATACGCAGTATTTT. Using reference TRBV2 and TRBJ2-3 for the parts outside the CDR3, the full variable domain is EPEVTQTPSHQVTQMGQEVILRCVPISNHLYFYWYRQILGQKVEFLVSFYNNEISEKSEIFDDQFSVERPDGSNFTLKIRSTKLEDSAMYFCASSILRRADTQYFGPGTRLTVL.

This clonotype was detected ten times or more. The V gene is TRBV7-2, the J gene TRBJ2-4; 7 bases match TRBD2. V lost 3 bases, J lost 7 bases, and 12 bases stayed unmatched. Looked up from germline, CDR1 is SGHTA and CDR2 is FQGNSA. CDR3 size: 16 residues. The CDR3 DNA reads as TGTGCCAGCAGCTTTGTGGCGGGAGCGGCGGGTAACATTCAGTACTTC. Its protein product is CASSFVAGAAGNIQYF.

This clonotype was seen only a few times. The chain employs TRBV14 and TRBJ1-6; D unresolved. Germline CDR1 SGHDN, CDR2 FVKESK. The length of the CDR3 is 14 residues. The V and J ends lost 0 bases and 7 bases respectively, with 7 bases between them. The CDR3 DNA follows: TGTGCCAGCAGCCAAGAGGCAGGCAATTCACCCCTCCACTTT. This sequence encodes CASSQEAGNSPLHF.

This clonotype has just a few counts. The genes are TRBV6-4 and TRBJ1-1, with D hard to call. With 5 bases removed from V and 1 base from J, the gap between germline ends came to 8 bases. Germline V gives CDR1 MRHNA, CDR2 SNTAGT. This CDR3 spans 13 amino acids. CDR3 sequence: CASSKEENTEAFF. The DNA of the CDR3 is TGTGCCAGCAGTAAAGAGGAGAACACTGAAGCTTTCTTT.

The table lists this clonotype with many counts. The chain links TRBV7-2 to TRBJ2-3, with TRBD1 matching 7 bases. The junction had 9 bases not matched to a gene; V was cut back by 3 bases and J by 6 bases. Germline V lookup: CDR1 SGHTA, CDR2 FQGNSA. The CDR3 is 15 residues long. This CDR3 reads CASSFTGASGDTQYF. CDR3 coding DNA: TGTGCCAGCAGCTTTACAGGGGCTTCAGGGGATACGCAGTATTTT.

As for this clonotype: Being one base from a much bigger clone, this may be a read error. J is TRBJ2-2 and V is TRBV5-1; possible D gene TRBD1, 6 bases. This CDR3 has 15 residues. Germline V gene lookup returns CDR1 SGHRS and CDR2 YFSETQ. The CDR3 coding sequence is TGCGTCAGCAGACAGGAGGCAGGGCGCACCGGGGAGCTGTTTTTT. Translating it yields CVSRQEAGRTGELFF.

In this sample, this clonotype turned up a few times. The CDR3 here is CASSHPRGDRGVGTEAFF. CDR3 coding DNA: TGTGCCAGCAGCCACCCGAGAGGAGACAGGGGGGTAGGCACTGAAGCTTTCTTT. The genes are TRBV4-2 and TRBJ1-1; 9 bases agree with TRBD1. Germline lookup yields CDR1 LGHNA and CDR2 YNFKEQ. The CDR3 contains 18 residues. V lost 3 bases and J lost 4; bases outside the gene matches: 15.

This clonotype occurred once. This chain joins TRBV20-1 and TRBJ1-1; the D is unclear. Deletions cut 3 bases from V and 7 bases from J, with 12 bases between. The CDR3 sequence is 12 residues long. Per the germline V gene, CDR1 is DFQATT and CDR2 is SNEGSKA (reference sequence). CDR3 residues: CSASVRLSEAFF. Here the CDR3 DNA reads TGCAGTGCTAGTGTACGGTTAAGTGAAGCTTTCTTT.

Comment on this clonotype: The junction and the germline gene differ at one end; a read error may be behind it. The chain employs TRBV3-1 and TRBJ2-2; TRBD1 aligns across 9 bases. The germline V gene encodes CDR1 LGHDT and CDR2 YNNKEL (reference sequence). CDR3 size: 19 residues. The CDR3 coding sequence is TGTGCCTGCAGCCAAGACACTACCCGGGACAGGGCCGGCACCGGGGAGCTGTTTTTT. It is translated as CACSQDTTRDRAGTGELFF.

The rearrangement uses TRBV9 and TRBJ1-1; 8 bases are a match to TRBD1. Losses at the gene ends were 3 bases for V and 6 bases for J; bases not matched to a gene: 7. Germline CDR1 and CDR2: SGDLS and YYNGEE. The CDR3 consists of 14 residues. The CDR3 sequence is CASSAGGARAEAFF. CDR3 sequence (DNA): TGTGCCAGCAGCGCAGGGGGCGCCCGGGCTGAAGCTTTCTTT.

This clonotype was detected only a few times. The chain couples TRBV28 to TRBJ2-1; maybe TRBD2 (7 bases). CDR1 MDHEN and CDR2 SYDVKM come from the germline V gene. V gave up 11 bases and J gave up 9 bases, with 14 bases separating them. The CDR3 runs 11 residues. As DNA, the CDR3 is TGTGCCCTTGGAAGGGGGGGTGAGCAGTTCTTC. It specifies CALGRGGEQFF.

The chain links TRBV7-2 to TRBJ1-4; no clear D. Trimming pared 3 bases from V and 4 bases from J, leaving 3 bases between. Looked up from germline, CDR1 is SGHTA and CDR2 is FQGNSA. CDR3 length equals 12 residues. The CDR3 protein is CASSFNNEKLFF. The CDR3 DNA reads TGTGCCAGCAGCTTTAATAATGAAAAACTGTTTTTT.

The chain carries TRBV7-9 and TRBJ2-3; D gene uncertain. Germline assignment: CDR1 SEHNR and CDR2 FQNEAQ (reference sequence). This CDR3 has 12 amino acids. Trimming left V 0 bases short and J 6 bases short, with 4 bases between. CDR3 loop: CASSLAHDTQYF. CDR3 in DNA: TGTGCCAGCAGCTTAGCTCACGATACGCAGTATTTT. The full variable domain, its missing parts supplied by reference TRBV7-9 and TRBJ2-3, is DTGVSQNPRHKITKRGQNVTFRCDPISEHNRLYWYRQTLGQGPEFLTYFQNEAQLEKSRLLSDRFSAERPKGSFSTLEIQRTEQGDSAMYLCASSLAHDTQYFGPGTRLTVL.

This clonotype came up many times. The chain combines TRBV20-1 with TRBJ2-5; weak D call: TRBD2 (5 bases). Germline V gene sequence: CDR1 DFQATT, CDR2 SNEGSKA (reference sequence). The germline V and J ends were trimmed by 0 bases and 0 bases, with 11 bases remaining between them. The length of the CDR3 is 15 residues. The CDR3 nucleotides are TGCAGTGCTAGAGATGTTGTAGCGAACCAAGAGACCCAGTACTTC. Protein sequence: CSARDVVANQETQYF.

V is TRBV20-1 and J is TRBJ2-1; 7 nucleotides match TRBD1. This CDR3 is built from 16 residues. V lost 2 bases, J lost 0 bases, and 7 bases stayed unmatched. Germline lookup yields CDR1 DFQATT and CDR2 SNEGSKA (reference sequence). CDR3 DNA: TGCAGTGCTAGAAACCGACAGGGTCCCTCCTACAATGAGCAGTTCTTC. This codes for CSARNRQGPSYNEQFF.